Listed below are T cell receptor beta chains from one sample, sequenced in a study of regulatory T cells in long-lasting Graves disease. TCRdb reprocessed the multiplex PCR reads with MiXCR, giving one entry per CDR3 protein. Among 300,000 to 500,000 distinct CDR3 sequences listed, less than 25% were seen once. The specimen comprised peripheral blood mononuclear cells (PBMCs), sampled when the disease was refractory, from a patient treated with antithyroid drugs. The source is a female donor with Graves disease. Both conserved end residues are part of each CDR3. The order of the fields is CDR3 length, V gene, clone size, D gene, J gene, CDR3 protein, CDR3 DNA. D genes are given only for firm matches. The size of a clone is reported for some rows only, either as once, few or many, or as a class for expanded clones.

>15|TRBV11-1|many|NA|TRBJ2-5
CASTHDGRGPETQYF
TGTGCCAGCACCCACGACGGGAGAGGTCCAGAGACCCAGTACTTC
>15|TRBV2|many|NA|TRBJ1-1
CASSYGGHPGTEAFF
TGTGCCAGCAGTTATGGAGGACACCCCGGCACTGAAGCTTTCTTT
>13|TRBV28|many|NA|TRBJ2-1
CASSFGRDNEQFF
TGTGCCAGCAGTTTCGGACGGGACAATGAGCAGTTCTTC
>14|TRBV28|many|NA|TRBJ1-2
CASSSLPDNYGYTF
TGTGCCAGCAGTTCCCTACCCGATAACTATGGCTACACCTTC
>15|TRBV4-3|NA|TRBD1|TRBJ2-7
CASSQFRGRDYEQYF
TGCGCCAGCAGCCAATTCAGGGGGCGCGACTACGAGCAGTACTTC
>18|TRBV9|few|TRBD2|TRBJ2-5
CASSAGLAGGTYQETQYF
TGTGCCAGCAGCGCGGGACTAGCGGGAGGCACCTACCAAGAGACCCAGTACTTC
>13|TRBV4-3|few|NA|TRBJ2-7
CASSQVATSEQYF
TGCGCCAGCAGCCAAGTGGCGACATCCGAGCAGTACTTC
>15|TRBV20-1|many|TRBD1|TRBJ1-5
CSASQGQANNQPQHF
TGCAGTGCTAGCCAGGGACAGGCGAATAATCAGCCCCAGCATTTT
>15|TRBV10-3|NA|NA|TRBJ2-3
CAIRDPGLGTDTQYF
TGTGCCATCAGGGATCCAGGACTGGGCACAGATACGCAGTATTTT
>16|TRBV12-3/TRBV12-4|few|TRBD2|TRBJ2-2
CASTHTSGANTGELFF
TGTGCCAGCACCCATACTAGCGGAGCGAACACCGGGGAGCTGTTTTTT
>13|TRBV10-3|few|NA|TRBJ1-3
CAISESTGNTIYF
TGTGCCATCAGTGAGTCTACTGGAAACACCATATATTTT
>15|TRBV3-1|many|NA|TRBJ1-2
CASSQGHNNPYGYTF
TGTGCCAGCAGCCAAGGTCACAACAACCCCTATGGCTACACCTTC
>16|TRBV5-1|NA|TRBD1|TRBJ2-6
CASSSGTGIGANVLTF
TGCGCCAGCAGCAGCGGGACAGGGATCGGGGCCAACGTCCTGACTTTC
>18|TRBV15|few|NA|TRBJ2-6
CATLGATTRSSGANVLTF
TGTGCCACCCTCGGGGCGACGACGAGGAGCTCTGGGGCCAACGTCCTGACTTTC
>14|TRBV7-2|NA|NA|TRBJ2-1
CASSPLGGRLEQFF
TGTGCCAGCAGCCCCCTCGGTGGGAGACTTGAGCAGTTCTTC
>14|TRBV20-1|NA|TRBD1|TRBJ2-1
CSARGTGAGNEQFF
TGCAGTGCTAGAGGGACAGGGGCAGGCAATGAGCAGTTCTTC
>15|TRBV20-1|NA|NA|TRBJ2-7
CSARMGRATRYEQYF
TGCAGTGCTAGGATGGGCAGGGCGACTCGGTACGAGCAGTACTTC
>14|TRBV27|many|NA|TRBJ2-5
CASSPSSLGETQYF
TGTGCCAGCAGTCCCAGCTCTCTGGGGGAGACCCAGTACTTC
>15|TRBV12-3/TRBV12-4|many|TRBD1|TRBJ1-1
CASKNGQGAYTEAFF
TGTGCCAGCAAAAACGGACAGGGGGCTTACACTGAAGCTTTCTTT
>13|TRBV2|many|NA|TRBJ2-7
CASTWGRIDEQYF
TGTGCCAGCACGTGGGGTAGGATCGACGAGCAGTACTTC
>14|TRBV19|few|TRBD1|TRBJ1-5
CASSDRGLDQPQHF
TGTGCCAGTAGTGACAGGGGGCTGGATCAGCCCCAGCATTTT
>15|TRBV2|once|TRBD2|TRBJ2-2
CAINPLASGTGELLF
TGTGCCATCAACCCCCTGGCTAGCGGCACCGGGGAGCTGCTTTTT
>15|TRBV28|many|NA|TRBJ2-5
CASSHEGLSVVTQYF
TGTGCCAGCAGTCATGAAGGCCTCTCTGTAGTGACCCAGTACTTC
>19|TRBV7-6|few|TRBD2|TRBJ2-5
CASSLPLAGVVREGETQYF
TGTGCCAGCAGCCTACCACTAGCGGGAGTGGTTCGTGAGGGGGAGACCCAGTACTTC
>16|TRBV6-5|many|NA|TRBJ1-6
CASSYSASSYNSPLHF
TGTGCCAGCAGTTACTCCGCGAGCTCCTATAATTCACCCCTCCACTTT
>15|TRBV18|NA|TRBD2|TRBJ2-7
CASSPTSGTTYEQYF
TGTGCCAGCTCACCGACTAGCGGGACAACCTACGAGCAGTACTTC
>13|TRBV24-1|many|NA|TRBJ2-5
CATSANYQETQYF
TGTGCCACCAGTGCCAACTACCAAGAGACCCAGTACTTC
>13|TRBV12-3/TRBV12-4|few|TRBD1|TRBJ2-2
CASTDRGPGELFF
TGTGCCAGCACCGACAGGGGACCCGGGGAGCTGTTTTTT
>13|TRBV19|NA|NA|TRBJ1-1
CASRSGINTEAFF
TGTGCCAGTAGATCGGGGATAAACACTGAAGCTTTCTTT